Sequencing of this TCR beta chain was carried out in a study of blood T cell repertoires in COVID-19. About the study: Specimens from acute and convalescent COVID-19 originated in the United States, Italy and Spain.

CDR1 and CDR2 from the germline V gene are MDHEN and SYDVKM. The germline V and J ends were trimmed by 3 bases and 5 bases, with 15 bases remaining between them. The CDR3 totals 15 residues. Original analysis: Estimation of nucleated cell counts relied on the amplification of reference gene primers. Clones were read by immunoSEQ multiplex PCR, and TCRdb kept only the in-frame ones, dropping some. That table gives V, J and clone size, and the DNA gave D and trimming. The data contain 110,000 to 150,000 clones, 82% of them seen just once; the ten biggest clones take up less than 5%. Material for sequencing was peripheral blood. This TCR was sampled from a woman over 75 with acute or convalescent COVID-19. The J gene is TRBJ2-3, the V gene TRBV28, with D possibly matching TRBD2 (6 bases). CDR3 sequence reads: CASSLPGAGGDTQYF. The DNA of the CDR3 is TGTGCCAGCAGTTTGCCGGGAGCAGGTGGAGATACGCAGTATTTT.